Sequencing of this T cell receptor (beta chain) was carried out in a study of blood T cells in healthy people across ages. Next came a second PCR, run for roughly 6 to 11 cycles, which used a sample-barcoded 5' primer along with a J-beta primer mix. TCRdb processed the 5' RACE reads anew with MiXCR; each CDR3 protein has one entry. This table holds about 2 million distinct CDR3 sequences, around half found once. This clonotype was found many times. There are 13 residues in the CDR3. CDR1 and CDR2 (germline): SGHTA, FQGNSA. V lost 4 bases, J lost 8 bases, and 5 bases stayed unmatched. The genes are TRBV7-2 and TRBJ1-2; 9 bases map to TRBD1. The material sequenced was blood. The TCR originated in a woman between 40 and 55 years old in good health. CDR3: CASSSGQGPGYTF. The CDR3 DNA is TGTGCCAGCAGCTCCGGACAGGGGCCGGGCTACACCTTC.